This T cell receptor (beta chain) was recovered during a study of vaccination and CD4 T cells after COVID-19. Germline V gene data show CDR1 as LNHDA and CDR2 as SQIVND (reference sequence). This CDR3 contains 10 residues. The V segment lost 11 bases and the J segment 10 bases; nucleotides outside the gene matches: 7. Time point here: late sampling 161 to 241 days after vaccination in three convalescent patients. Treatment of the sample: approximately nine-day PBMC culture with coronavirus spike peptide pools or control peptides (ViraFEST assay). CD4+ T cells that had been cultured provided DNA sequenced with the Oncomine TCR Beta short-read assay. TCRdb passed the PCR reads through MiXCR, listing each CDR3 protein once. The table lists around 25,000 distinct CDR3 sequences, 30% of them singletons. Note on this clonotype: Antigen: not known.

The V call is TRBV19, the J call TRBJ1-1; 7 bases are shared with TRBD1. The sequence came from a human donor who had recovered from COVID-19. This sample comprised CD4+ T cells from blood, cultured in vitro, obtained about 7 months after SARS-CoV-2 vaccination. The CDR3: CASKEGAAFF. The CDR3, as DNA: TGTGCCTCAAAGGAGGGGGCAGCTTTCTTT.